The rows below give T cell receptor beta chains drawn from one sample of a study of Ad26.COV2.S vaccination and SARS-CoV-2 variants. The table came from immunoSEQ multiplex PCR; TCRdb's copy has only in-frame clones and leaves some out. In the table there are 300,000 to 350,000 clones, approximately 86% of which are singletons. The sample here was peripheral blood, taken in a trial of Ad26.COV2.S vaccine versus placebo. The receptors come from a person aged 18-60 years who received the Ad26.COV2.S COVID-19 vaccine or a placebo. CDR3s include the opening cysteine and the closing phenylalanine or tryptophan. D genes are given only for firm matches. Clone size is given for some rows only: seen once, a few or many times, or a class if the clone is expanded.

clone_size	j_call	d_call	v_call	cdr3_nt	cdr3_aa
NA	TRBJ2-4	TRBD2	TRBV3-1/TRBV3-2	TGTGCCAGCAGCCAAGAGGGGGGGTCCCTAGCCAAAAACATTCAGTACTTC	CASSQEGGSLAKNIQYF
NA	TRBJ2-7	TRBD2	TRBV5-1	TGCGCCAGCAGCTCCGGACTAGCGGGGGGACCCTACTACGAGCAGTACTTC	CASSSGLAGGPYYEQYF
NA	TRBJ1-6	NA	TRBV11-2	TGTGCCAGCAGCTTAGATCAAAACAGCGCCTATAATTCACCCCTCCACTTT	CASSLDQNSAYNSPLHF
once	TRBJ2-1	NA	TRBV13	TGTGCCAGCAGCTTATTGGATGGGGAGCAGTTCTTC	CASSLLDGEQFF
NA	TRBJ1-2	TRBD1	TRBV6-2/TRBV6-3	TGTGCCAGCAGTTACCCGACGACAGGGTTGGGTGGCTACACCTTC	CASSYPTTGLGGYTF
NA	TRBJ1-3	NA	TRBV10-3	TGTGCCATCCGGATGGATATAGGGCCAGGAAACACCATATATTTT	CAIRMDIGPGNTIYF
NA	TRBJ1-4	NA	TRBV7-8	TGTGCCAGCAGCTTAGTTTCGGAAAAACTGTTTTTT	CASSLVSEKLFF
NA	TRBJ2-5	NA	TRBV5-1	TGCGCCAGCAGCTTGGACAGCTACCGTTTGGCCCAGTACTTC	CASSLDSYRLAQYF
NA	TRBJ2-7	NA	TRBV2	TGTGCCAGCAATACCGGCAGGGGCTACGAGCAGTACTTC	CASNTGRGYEQYF
NA	TRBJ1-5	NA	TRBV11-1	TGTGCCAGCAGCTTACACCGCAATCAGCCCCAGCATTTT	CASSLHRNQPQHF
many	TRBJ1-2	TRBD1	TRBV3-1/TRBV3-2	TGTGCCAGCACCCCTACTACAGGGGGCGACTATGGCTACACCTTC	CASTPTTGGDYGYTF
NA	TRBJ1-2	TRBD1	TRBV25-1	TGTGCCAGCAGGGAGACAGGGGGGATTGGTGGCTACACCTTC	CASRETGGIGGYTF
NA	TRBJ1-5	NA	TRBV6-5	TGTGCCAGCGGTTATAGCAATCAGCCCCAGCATTTT	CASGYSNQPQHF
NA	TRBJ2-7	TRBD2	TRBV2	TGTGCCAGCAGCCAATCGCTGCTAGCGGGGTCCTACGAGCAGTACTTC	CASSQSLLAGSYEQYF
many	TRBJ1-1	TRBD1	TRBV5-6	TGTGCCAGCAGCATAGTGACAGGGGCCATGAACACTGAAGCTTTCTTT	CASSIVTGAMNTEAFF
NA	TRBJ2-3	TRBD2	TRBV10-3	TGTGCCATCAGTGAGTCGGGAACGGGGGGGATCACAGATACGCAGTATTTT	CAISESGTGGITDTQYF
NA	TRBJ1-6	NA	TRBV9	TGTGCCAGCAGCGTAGACCCAGGGAATAATTCACCCCTCCACTTT	CASSVDPGNNSPLHF
NA	TRBJ2-7	NA	TRBV24-1	TGTGCCACCAGTGACCCGTATGACAGTGACGAGCAGTACTTC	CATSDPYDSDEQYF
once	TRBJ1-4	NA	TRBV12-3/TRBV12-4	TGTGCCAGCAGACGGACCATTAATGAAAAACTGTTTTTT	CASRRTINEKLFF
NA	TRBJ1-4	NA	TRBV7-9	TGTGCCAGCAGCTTTTCAGGCTCCGGTGAAAAACTGTTTTTT	CASSFSGSGEKLFF
NA	TRBJ2-5	TRBD2	TRBV28	TGTGCCAGCAGTAGCCACGGGGGGGCGGCTTGGGAGACCCAGTACTTC	CASSSHGGAAWETQYF
NA	TRBJ2-1	NA	TRBV14	TGTGCCAGCAGCCAATCGGTGTTATGGGGGTCTTCGTACAGTAGCAATGAGCAGTTCTTC	CASSQSVLWGSSYSSNEQFF